These 8 T cell receptor beta chains originate from one sample sequenced in a study of T cell repertoires in cytomegalovirus infection. These receptors' targets are unknown. Using its own MiXCR run on the reads, TCRdb lists one record per CDR3 protein. The sample lists roughly 860,000 distinct CDR3 sequences, approximately 32% occurring once. The sample consisted of cultured CD8+ T cells from PBMCs, taken from culture after CMV antigen stimulation. Receptor source: a human donor in good health (CMV status not recorded). Some clones in this sample may be carry-over from other donors' samples.

The sample holds a few counts of this clonotype. The chain couples TRBV7-8 to TRBJ2-1; 10 bases match TRBD1. CDR3 length: 17 amino acids. V lost 1 base, J lost 7 bases, and 10 bases stayed unmatched. The V gene's germline CDR1 is SGHVS and CDR2 FQNEAQ. CDR3 in amino acids: CASSLGTDRGPQNEQFF. The DNA for the CDR3 is TGTGCCAGCAGCTTAGGTACTGACAGGGGGCCTCAGAATGAGCAGTTCTTC.

This clonotype was counted many times. The chain uses TRBV7-9 and TRBJ2-3; D could derive from TRBD1 or TRBD2 (5 bases each). This CDR3 is built from 17 residues. CDR1 SEHNR and CDR2 FQNEAQ come from the germline V gene (reference sequence). Trimming removed 3 bases from V and 2 bases from J, with 18 bases in between. The DNA for the CDR3 is TGTGCCAGCAGCTTCTGGGACCCCCAAAGCAACACAGATACGCAGTATTTT. Encoded protein: CASSFWDPQSNTDTQYF.

A few counts support this clonotype. The rearrangement uses TRBV7-6 and TRBJ2-7; D remains ambiguous. CDR3 length equals 14 residues. Trimming took 2 bases from V and 0 from J, leaving 8 bases between them. Germline V CDR1 and CDR2: SGHVS, FNYEAQ. In nucleotides, the CDR3 is TGTGCCAGCAGCTTAAATTACAGCTCCTACGAGCAGTACTTC. As protein: CASSLNYSSYEQYF.

This sequence joins TRBV5-6 and TRBJ1-2; D remains unclear. Germline V gene sequence: CDR1 SGHDT, CDR2 YYEEEE. V was shortened by 4 bases and J by 5 bases, with 21 bases between the two germline ends. CDR3 length: 16 amino acids. CDR3: CASSPARGPILYGYTF. The CDR3 nucleotides are TGTGCCAGCAGCCCCGCACGAGGGCCAATTCTGTATGGCTACACCTTC.

The chain uses TRBV7-2 and TRBJ2-5, with 7 bases aligning to TRBD2. This CDR3 has 17 amino acids. CDR1 and CDR2 (germline): SGHTA, FQGNSA. The V gene end was trimmed by 0 bases and the J gene end by 4 bases; junction bases not matched to a gene: 11. The CDR3 spells CASSLAKVSGRVETQYF. The CDR3 coding sequence is TGTGCCAGCAGCTTAGCGAAAGTCTCAGGGAGGGTAGAGACCCAGTACTTC.

The chain is built from TRBV7-8 and TRBJ1-1; D remains unclear. Trimming shortened V by 5 bases and J by 7 bases, and 14 bases separated the two germline ends. Germline V lookup: CDR1 SGHVS, CDR2 FQNEAQ. The CDR3 extends over 13 amino acids. CDR3 protein: CASSPRHRYEAFF. In DNA form, the CDR3 reads TGTGCCAGCAGCCCTCGACACCGTTATGAAGCTTTCTTT.

Notes on this clonotype: The junction departs from germline at one end; a sequencing error may be responsible. The chain carries TRBV7-8 and TRBJ2-5; D gene ambiguous. The CDR3 length is 16 residues. CDR1 is SGHVS and CDR2 is FQNEAQ in the germline V gene. The CDR3, as DNA: TGTGCCGGCAGCCCAGAGCCCCCTGGGCCTTTAAAGACCCAGTACTTC. Protein product: CAGSPEPPGPLKTQYF. The full variable domain, its missing parts supplied by reference TRBV7-8 and TRBJ2-5, is GAGVSQSPRYKVAKRGQDVALRCDPISGHVSLFWYQQALGQGPEFLTYFQNEAQLDKSGLPSDRFFAERPEGSVSTLKIQRTQQEDSAVYLCAGSPEPPGPLKTQYFGPGTRLLVL.

This clonotype was recorded at least ten times. V gene TRBV6-5 combines with J gene TRBJ1-2; no reliable D call. Trimming cost V 5 bases and J 2 bases, with 12 bases left between them. CDR1 is MNHEY, CDR2 SVGAGI, per germline. This CDR3 is built from 14 residues. The CDR3 sequence: CASSPGGRNYGYTF. As DNA, the CDR3 is TGTGCCAGCAGTCCCGGCGGGCGGAACTATGGCTACACCTTC.